Listed below are T cell receptor beta chains from one sample, sequenced in a study of T cell responses to AZD1222 COVID-19 vaccine. Produced via immunoSEQ multiplex PCR; TCRdb's table is partial and in-frame only. The table includes 130,000 to 150,000 clones, around 90% detected once. The sequencing used peripheral blood, collected 28 days after the second AZD1222 dose. The source is an adult who received the AZD1222 COVID-19 vaccine. The CDR3 runs from the conserved cysteine through the conserved F or W. The D gene is left open where the match is weak.

>NA|TRBJ2-5|TRBV7-7
TGTGCTAGCAGCCCCCAAACGGGCAGCCAAGAGACCCAGTACTTC
CASSPQTGSQETQYF
>NA|TRBJ1-6|TRBV27
TGTGCCAGCAGTCCACTGGGGGGCTCACCCCTCCACTTT
CASSPLGGSPLHF
>TRBD1|TRBJ1-2|TRBV19
TGTGCCAGTAGTGAACAGGGGATCTATGGCTACACCTTC
CASSEQGIYGYTF
>TRBD2|TRBJ2-1|TRBV13
TGTGCCAGCAGAGGAGGGACTAGCAGGCCTGAGCAGTTCTTC
CASRGGTSRPEQFF
>TRBD1|TRBJ2-7|TRBV7-8
TGTGCCAGCAGCCCGGCGACAGGGGGCAGGTACGAGCAGTACTTC
CASSPATGGRYEQYF
>TRBD2|TRBJ2-7|TRBV2
TGTGCCAGCAGTGGGGGGGGACCGACAATGCCGTACTTC
CASSGGGPTMPYF
>TRBD2|TRBJ2-7|TRBV7-2
TGTGCCAGCAGGCCCGGGGGGAGCGGGGTTAGCTCCTACGAGCAGTACTTC
CASRPGGSGVSSYEQYF
>TRBD1|TRBJ2-3|TRBV10-3
TGTGCCATCAGTCCGACAGGGAGCACAGATACGCAGTATTTT
CAISPTGSTDTQYF
>NA|TRBJ2-5|TRBV18
TGTGCCAGCTCACCAGGGGGAGAGACCCAGTACTTC
CASSPGGETQYF
>NA|TRBJ1-1|TRBV24-1
TGTGCCACCAGTGACCCCAGAAACACTGAAGCTTTCTTT
CATSDPRNTEAFF
>NA|TRBJ2-7|TRBV21-1
TGTGCCAGCAGCAAAGAAATAGCGGGAGGACACTCCTACGAGCAGTACTTC
CASSKEIAGGHSYEQYF
>NA|TRBJ1-6|TRBV5-3
TGTGCCAGAAGCTCCCGGGGGAATTCACCCCTCCACTTT
CARSSRGNSPLHF
>TRBD1|TRBJ2-2|TRBV5-1
TGCGCCAGCAGCTTGGATGTCAGGGGGCGGACCGGGGAGCTGTTTTTT
CASSLDVRGRTGELFF